This TCR beta chain was sequenced for a study of vaccination and CD4 T cells after COVID-19. Whole-study context: The convalescents included six males and four females, and among them two were Hispanic while seven were Caucasian. At a median 72 days (range 14 to 241) after dose two, post-vaccine samples were obtained.

Germline assignment: CDR1 DFQATT and CDR2 SNEGSKA (reference sequence). This CDR3 has 14 residues. V gave up 8 bases and J gave up 4 bases, with 20 bases separating them. TCRdb reanalysed the PCR reads using MiXCR and keeps one entry per CDR3 protein. The sample gives 12,000 to 15,000 distinct CDR3 sequences, roughly 71% of which show up once; about 1.1% is in the top ten. The sequence came from a human donor who had recovered from COVID-19. The sample in question was CD4+ T cells from blood, obtained after SARS-CoV-2 vaccination. The rearrangement uses TRBV20-1 and TRBJ2-5, with a weak D call TRBD2 (5 bases). CDR3 protein: CSSGKGTIVETQYF. CDR3 sequence (DNA): TGCAGTTCCGGGAAGGGAACGATCGTAGAGACCCAGTACTTC.